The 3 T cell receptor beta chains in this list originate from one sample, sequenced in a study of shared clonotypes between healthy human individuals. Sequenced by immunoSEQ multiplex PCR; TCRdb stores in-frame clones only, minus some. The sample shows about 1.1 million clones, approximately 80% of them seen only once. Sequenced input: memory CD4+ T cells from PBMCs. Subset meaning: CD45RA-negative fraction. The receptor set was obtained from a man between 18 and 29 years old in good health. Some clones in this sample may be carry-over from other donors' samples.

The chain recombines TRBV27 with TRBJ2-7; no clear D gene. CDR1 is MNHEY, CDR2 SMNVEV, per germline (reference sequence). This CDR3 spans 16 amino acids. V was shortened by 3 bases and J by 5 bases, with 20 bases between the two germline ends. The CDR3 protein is CASSFSSGSQSHEQYF. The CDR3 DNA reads TGTGCCAGCAGTTTCTCTTCAGGATCCCAGTCCCACGAGCAGTACTTC.

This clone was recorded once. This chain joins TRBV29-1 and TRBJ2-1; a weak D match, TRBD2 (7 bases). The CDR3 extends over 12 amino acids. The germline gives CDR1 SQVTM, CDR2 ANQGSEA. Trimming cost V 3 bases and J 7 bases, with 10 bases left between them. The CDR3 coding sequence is TGCAGCGTTGAGGGAGGGGGGAATGAGCAGTTCTTC. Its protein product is CSVEGGGNEQFF.

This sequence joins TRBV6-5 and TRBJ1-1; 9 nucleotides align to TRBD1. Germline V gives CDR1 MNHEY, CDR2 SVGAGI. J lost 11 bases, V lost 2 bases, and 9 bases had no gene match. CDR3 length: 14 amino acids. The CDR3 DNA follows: TGTGCCAGCAGTTACAACCGGGACAGGGTATACGCTTTCTTT. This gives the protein CASSYNRDRVYAFF.